The rows below give T cell receptor beta chains drawn from one sample of a study of identical twins. Each CDR3 protein gets one entry after TCRdb re-called the 5' RACE reads with MiXCR. In the table there are around 650,000 distinct CDR3 sequences, 7.1% of which are singletons. The same data also contributed to another study, on yellow fever vaccine responses in identical twins.

Sequenced material: PBMCs. Receptor source: a woman in her late teens or twenties in good health. The CDR3 runs from the conserved cysteine through the conserved F or W. Fields, in order: CDR3 protein, D gene, V gene. D genes are given only for firm matches.

CASSYGVDRASTGELFF TRBD1 TRBV5-5
CASSLGDSYEQYF - TRBV11-2
CASSVGTPQNTQYF - TRBV12-3/TRBV12-4
CASSLRANTYNEQFF - TRBV27
CSVGERGTGLAGGPNTGELFF TRBD2 TRBV29-1
CASSYQGTGFSGANVLTF TRBD1 TRBV6-5
CASSLGAQVRGADTQYF - TRBV11-2
CSARGNRDPSSGNTIYF TRBD1 TRBV20-1
CSATNPGTAKNIQYF - TRBV20-1
CASSQGREGYTF - TRBV12-3/TRBV12-4
CASSPQGGFNYGYTF TRBD1 TRBV7-9
CSAPDRYYGYTF - TRBV20-1
CSAREETGRVTYEQYF - TRBV20-1
CSATLYGSTYEQYF - TRBV20-1
CAFSLKGLGLAGGLETQYF TRBD2 TRBV2
CASSSSHGGVYEQYF TRBD2 TRBV7-9
CASRSTLAGRAHEQFF TRBD2 TRBV12-3/TRBV12-4
CSVEDPSGSRADTQYF TRBD2 TRBV29-1
CASRSGGETQYF - TRBV6-2/TRBV6-3
CASSSPRGVGLGDNTF - TRBV12-3/TRBV12-4
CASSPLGGDTQYF - TRBV5-7
CSAWDFSYNEQFF - TRBV29-1
CASSQERLVNEQFF - TRBV3-1
CASSPVAGGGRTDTQYF - TRBV11-2
CAIREGQAFSGNTIYF TRBD1 TRBV10-3
CSATPSESSYEQYF - TRBV20-1
CASSAPSEETQYF - TRBV2
CASNPSAGGTSGNTIYF - TRBV6-1